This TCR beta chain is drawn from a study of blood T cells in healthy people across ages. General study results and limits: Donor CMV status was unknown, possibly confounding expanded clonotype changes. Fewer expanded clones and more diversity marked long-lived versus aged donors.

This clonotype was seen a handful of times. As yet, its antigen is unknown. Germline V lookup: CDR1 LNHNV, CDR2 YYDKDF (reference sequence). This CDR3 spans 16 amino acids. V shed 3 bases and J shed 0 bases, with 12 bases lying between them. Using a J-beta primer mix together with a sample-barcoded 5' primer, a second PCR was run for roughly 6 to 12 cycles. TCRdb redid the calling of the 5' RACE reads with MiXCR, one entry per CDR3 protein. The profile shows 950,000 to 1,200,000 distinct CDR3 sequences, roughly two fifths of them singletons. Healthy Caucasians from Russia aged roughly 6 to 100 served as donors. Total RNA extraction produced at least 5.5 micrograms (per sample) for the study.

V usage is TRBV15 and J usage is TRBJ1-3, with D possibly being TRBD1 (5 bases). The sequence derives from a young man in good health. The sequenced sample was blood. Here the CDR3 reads CATSRSTDISGNTIYF. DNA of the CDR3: TGTGCCACCAGCAGGTCGACAGATATCTCTGGAAACACCATATATTTT.